This T cell receptor (beta chain) emerged from a study of cytomegalovirus exposure and HLA in healthy donors. The CDR3 has 14 amino acids. Germline CDR1 is LGHNA and CDR2 is YSLEER. V was cut by 5 bases and J by 3 bases, with 14 bases left in between. Some clones are missing from TCRdb's copy, which holds only in-frame ones; the method was immunoSEQ multiplex PCR. The data hold fewer than 120,000 clones, with around 87% observed a single time. This clone has a handful of counts. The source of this sequence is a woman in her 30s in good health and CMV-seropositive. The sequencing sample was made of PBMCs. This sequence joins TRBV4-3 and TRBJ2-7; D not resolved. CDR3 sequence: CASSVNSAGYEQYF. For the CDR3, the DNA is TGCGCCAGCAGCGTAAATAGTGCAGGCTACGAGCAGTACTTC.